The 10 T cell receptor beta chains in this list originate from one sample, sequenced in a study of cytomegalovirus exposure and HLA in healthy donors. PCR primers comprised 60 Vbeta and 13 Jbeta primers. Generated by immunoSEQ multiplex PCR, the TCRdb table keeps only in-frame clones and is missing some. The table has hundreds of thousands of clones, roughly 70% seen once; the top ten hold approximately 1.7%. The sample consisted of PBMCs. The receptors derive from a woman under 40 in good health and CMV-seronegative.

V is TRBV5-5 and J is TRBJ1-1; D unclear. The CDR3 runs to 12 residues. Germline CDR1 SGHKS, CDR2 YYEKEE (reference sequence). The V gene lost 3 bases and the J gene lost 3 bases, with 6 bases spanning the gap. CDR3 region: CASSSPDTEAFF. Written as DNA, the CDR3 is TGTGCCAGCAGCTCGCCGGACACTGAAGCTTTCTTT.

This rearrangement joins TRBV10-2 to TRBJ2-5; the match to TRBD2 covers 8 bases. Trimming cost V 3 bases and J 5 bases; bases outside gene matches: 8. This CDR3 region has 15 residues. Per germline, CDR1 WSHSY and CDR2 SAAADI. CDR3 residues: CASSDPGLGMETQYF. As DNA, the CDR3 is TGCGCCAGCAGTGACCCGGGACTAGGAATGGAGACCCAGTACTTC.

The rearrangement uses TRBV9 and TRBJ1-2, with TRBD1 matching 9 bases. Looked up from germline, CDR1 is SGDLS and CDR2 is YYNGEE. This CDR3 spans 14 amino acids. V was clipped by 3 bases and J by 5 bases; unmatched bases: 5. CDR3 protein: CASSAGTGRYGYTF. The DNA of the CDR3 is TGTGCCAGCAGCGCTGGGACAGGGCGGTATGGCTACACCTTC.

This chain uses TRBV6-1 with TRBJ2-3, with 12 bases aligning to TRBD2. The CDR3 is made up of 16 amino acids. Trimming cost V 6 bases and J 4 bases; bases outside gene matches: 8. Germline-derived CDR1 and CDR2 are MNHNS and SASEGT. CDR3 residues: CASRELAGGGPDTQYF. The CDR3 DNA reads TGTGCCAGCAGGGAACTAGCGGGAGGAGGCCCAGATACGCAGTATTTT.

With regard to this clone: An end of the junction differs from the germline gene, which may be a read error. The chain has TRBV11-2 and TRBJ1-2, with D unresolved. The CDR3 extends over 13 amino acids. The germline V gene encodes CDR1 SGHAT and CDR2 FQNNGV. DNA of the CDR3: TGTGCCAGCAGCTATCCTGAAGGGTGGGGAGTGTCCTTC. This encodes CASSYPEGWGVSF. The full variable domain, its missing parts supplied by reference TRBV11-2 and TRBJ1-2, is EAGVAQSPRYKIIEKRQSVAFWCNPISGHATLYWYQQILGQGPKLLIQFQNNGVVDDSQLPKDRFSAERLKGVDSTLKIQPAKLEDSAVYLCASSYPEGWGVSFGSGTRLTVV.

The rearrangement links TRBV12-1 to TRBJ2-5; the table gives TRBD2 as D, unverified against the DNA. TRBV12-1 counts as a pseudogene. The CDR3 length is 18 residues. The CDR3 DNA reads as TGTGCCATCAGCTTCCTGGGACTAGCGGGAGGGCCTAGAGAGACCCAGTACTTC. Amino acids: CAISFLGLAGGPRETQYF.

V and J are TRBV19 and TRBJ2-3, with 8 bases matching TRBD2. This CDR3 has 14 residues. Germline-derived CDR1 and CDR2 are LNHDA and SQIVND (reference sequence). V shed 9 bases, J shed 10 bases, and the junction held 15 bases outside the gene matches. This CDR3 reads CASRGGAAQRAQYF. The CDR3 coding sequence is TGTGCCAGCCGGGGGGGGGCAGCGCAACGTGCGCAGTATTTT.

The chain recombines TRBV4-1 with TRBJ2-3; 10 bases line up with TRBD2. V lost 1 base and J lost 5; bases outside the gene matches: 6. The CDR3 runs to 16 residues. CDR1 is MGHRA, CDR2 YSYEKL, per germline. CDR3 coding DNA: TGCGCCAGCAGCCAAGGGTCAAGCGGGAGGGTAGATACGCAGTATTTT. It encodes CASSQGSSGRVDTQYF.

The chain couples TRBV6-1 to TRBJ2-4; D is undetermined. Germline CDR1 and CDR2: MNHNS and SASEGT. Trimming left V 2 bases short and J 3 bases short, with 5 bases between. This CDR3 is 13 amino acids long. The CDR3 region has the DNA TGTGCCAGCAGTGAAACAGACAAAAACATTCAGTACTTC. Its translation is CASSETDKNIQYF.

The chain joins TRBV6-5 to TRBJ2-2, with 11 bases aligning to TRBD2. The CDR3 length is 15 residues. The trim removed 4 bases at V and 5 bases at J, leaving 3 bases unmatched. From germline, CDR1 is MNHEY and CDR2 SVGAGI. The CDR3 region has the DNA TGTGCCAGCAGTTTGACTAGCGGGAAGACCGGGGAGCTGTTTTTT. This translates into CASSLTSGKTGELFF.